The rows below give T cell receptor beta chains drawn from one sample of a study of blood T cell repertoires in COVID-19. Produced via immunoSEQ multiplex PCR; TCRdb's table is partial and in-frame only. The table lists fewer than 200,000 clones, roughly 79% of them singletons. Sequenced sample: peripheral blood. The receptors originated from a woman of 80 years or more with COVID-19, enrolled during active disease. Each CDR3 is given with its conserved first and last residue. Fields, in order: D gene, J gene, V gene, clone size, CDR3 DNA, CDR3 protein. The D gene is left open where the match is weak. The listing skips clone size in some rows; elsewhere it reads once, few, many or a size class.

D: .; J: TRBJ2-3; V: TRBV4-3; size: .; DNA: TGCGCCAGCAGCCAAGGTCGGGCAGGGAAGGGAGATACGCAGTATTTT; CDR3: CASSQGRAGKGDTQYF
D: TRBD1; J: TRBJ1-1; V: TRBV5-1; size: once; DNA: TGCGCCAGCAGCGCGCAGACAGGGACCACTGAAGCTTTCTTT; CDR3: CASSAQTGTTEAFF
D: .; J: TRBJ2-5; V: TRBV2; size: once; DNA: TGTGCCAGCAGTCAAGAAAGGTCAGGGGAGACCCAGTACTTC; CDR3: CASSQERSGETQYF
D: TRBD1; J: TRBJ2-2; V: TRBV5-6; size: .; DNA: TGTGCCAGCAGTTATGACAGGGCTATCACCGGGGAGCTGTTTTTT; CDR3: CASSYDRAITGELFF
D: .; J: TRBJ1-5; V: TRBV6-2/TRBV6-3; size: .; DNA: TGTGCCAGCAGTTTCTCAGGGGTGGGAAATCAGCCCCAGCATTTT; CDR3: CASSFSGVGNQPQHF
D: TRBD1; J: TRBJ2-7; V: TRBV11-2; size: .; DNA: TGTGCCAGCAGCAGGGGACAGGGAAACGTCTACGAGCAGTACTTC; CDR3: CASSRGQGNVYEQYF
D: .; J: TRBJ1-1; V: TRBV11-3; size: .; DNA: TGTGCCAGCACCGTGGGACCCCAGGGGACTGAAGCTTTCTTT; CDR3: CASTVGPQGTEAFF
D: TRBD1; J: TRBJ2-5; V: TRBV5-1; size: .; DNA: TGCGCCAGCAGCTTGGAATGGACAGGTGAAGAGACCCAGTACTTC; CDR3: CASSLEWTGEETQYF
D: TRBD1; J: TRBJ1-2; V: TRBV6-5; size: .; DNA: TGTGCCAGCAGTTACTCTGGGACAGGGGGCCACTATGGCTACACCTTC; CDR3: CASSYSGTGGHYGYTF
D: .; J: TRBJ1-1; V: TRBV6-5; size: .; DNA: TGTGCCAGCAGTTACAAGGGGGACACTGAAGCTTTCTTT; CDR3: CASSYKGDTEAFF
D: TRBD1; J: TRBJ1-5; V: TRBV7-8; size: .; DNA: TGTGCCAGCAGCTCGTGGACAGGGGGCGGTCAGCCCCAGCATTTT; CDR3: CASSSWTGGGQPQHF
D: .; J: TRBJ2-1; V: TRBV4-1; size: .; DNA: TGCGCCAGGGGGTGGACTGATTACAATGAGCAGTTCTTC; CDR3: CARGWTDYNEQFF
D: .; J: TRBJ2-2; V: TRBV5-8; size: few; DNA: TGTGCCTCACACTGGAGGGTAGGCACCGGGGAGCTGTTTTTT; CDR3: CASHWRVGTGELFF
D: TRBD1; J: TRBJ1-1; V: TRBV19; size: .; DNA: TGTGCCAGTAGTATTATGGTGGGACAGGGAAACACTGAAGCTTTCTTT; CDR3: CASSIMVGQGNTEAFF
D: TRBD1; J: TRBJ1-2; V: TRBV3-1/TRBV3-2; size: .; DNA: TGTGCCAGCAGCCCGACAGGGGCAATTGGCTACACCTTC; CDR3: CASSPTGAIGYTF
D: TRBD1; J: TRBJ2-5; V: TRBV19; size: .; DNA: TGTGCCACCCGACAGGGGCAATCAGAGACCCAGTACTTC; CDR3: CATRQGQSETQYF
D: .; J: TRBJ2-5; V: TRBV7-8; size: .; DNA: TGTGCCAGCAGCTTGGGCAAAGAGACCCAGTACTTC; CDR3: CASSLGKETQYF
D: .; J: TRBJ2-1; V: TRBV7-8; size: .; DNA: TGTGCCAGCAGCCTTCAAAACCTAGCTAGCGATGAGCAGTTCTTC; CDR3: CASSLQNLASDEQFF
D: .; J: TRBJ2-2; V: TRBV19; size: few; DNA: TGTGCCAGTAGTACCGCGGGGCACCGAACCCTTGAGGAGCTGTTTTTT; CDR3: CASSTAGHRTLEELFF
D: .; J: TRBJ1-1; V: TRBV30; size: .; DNA: TGTGCCGGTGACAGGTTGGCCACTGAAGCTTTCTTT; CDR3: CAGDRLATEAFF
D: .; J: TRBJ2-7; V: TRBV6-2/TRBV6-3; size: .; DNA: TGTGCCAGCAGCCCCCGGTCGCAGGGGCGTACCTACGAGCAGTACTTC; CDR3: CASSPRSQGRTYEQYF
D: TRBD1; J: TRBJ1-1; V: TRBV6-5; size: .; DNA: TGTGCCAGCAGAAAAGCAGGGGGAACTGAAGCTTTCTTT; CDR3: CASRKAGGTEAFF
D: .; J: TRBJ1-2; V: TRBV28; size: .; DNA: TGTGCCAGCGGGGGGTTCCCCTATGGCTACACCTTC; CDR3: CASGGFPYGYTF
D: TRBD2; J: TRBJ2-1; V: TRBV12-3/TRBV12-4; size: .; DNA: TGTGCCAGCAGTTTCGGGGGGTACAATGAGCAGTTCTTC; CDR3: CASSFGGYNEQFF